This is a list of T cell receptor beta chains from one sample in a study of cytomegalovirus exposure and HLA in healthy donors. Assay: immunoSEQ multiplex PCR; the TCRdb copy retains only in-frame clones and omits some. The table records 180,000 or so clones, around 80% of them present only once. Sequenced: PBMCs. The receptors here all came from a girl between 5 and 17 years old in good health and CMV-seropositive. CDR3s include the opening cysteine and the closing phenylalanine or tryptophan. Fields, in order: V gene, D gene, clone size, J gene, CDR3 protein, CDR3 DNA. A D gene is named only where the DNA matches it firmly. A clone size is listed for some rows: how often the clone was seen (once, few, many), or a class if it is expanded.

v_call: TRBV7-9; d_call: NA; clone_size: NA; j_call: TRBJ1-5; cdr3_aa: CASSLTESNQPQHF; cdr3_nt: TGTGCCAGCAGCTTAACAGAAAGCAATCAGCCCCAGCATTTT
v_call: TRBV7-2; d_call: NA; clone_size: NA; j_call: TRBJ2-1; cdr3_aa: CASSLRREQFF; cdr3_nt: TGTGCCAGCAGCCTCCGGAGGGAGCAGTTCTTC
v_call: TRBV28; d_call: NA; clone_size: NA; j_call: TRBJ1-2; cdr3_aa: CASSLGQGYNGYTF; cdr3_nt: TGTGCCAGCTCTCTGGGGCAGGGATATAACGGCTACACCTTC
v_call: TRBV11-2; d_call: NA; clone_size: NA; j_call: TRBJ2-7; cdr3_aa: CASSRRDGGYEQYF; cdr3_nt: TGTGCCAGCTCCCGCCGGGACGGGGGATACGAGCAGTACTTC
v_call: TRBV11-2; d_call: NA; clone_size: NA; j_call: TRBJ1-1; cdr3_aa: CASSGPGRGNTEAFF; cdr3_nt: TGTGCCAGCAGCGGGCCGGGCAGGGGGAACACTGAAGCTTTCTTT
v_call: TRBV30; d_call: TRBD1; clone_size: NA; j_call: TRBJ2-7; cdr3_aa: CAWTQGADEQYF; cdr3_nt: TGTGCCTGGACACAGGGGGCGGACGAGCAGTACTTC
v_call: TRBV14; d_call: TRBD1; clone_size: once; j_call: TRBJ2-7; cdr3_aa: CASTDEGTGTVEQYF; cdr3_nt: TGTGCCAGCACTGACGAGGGGACAGGGACGGTCGAGCAGTACTTC
v_call: TRBV5-1; d_call: TRBD2; clone_size: NA; j_call: TRBJ2-2; cdr3_aa: CASSGTSYTGELFF; cdr3_nt: TGCGCCAGCAGCGGGACTAGCTACACCGGGGAGCTGTTTTTT
v_call: TRBV2; d_call: TRBD1; clone_size: NA; j_call: TRBJ1-1; cdr3_aa: CASSGQGNTEAFF; cdr3_nt: TGTGCCAGCAGTGGACAGGGGAACACTGAAGCTTTCTTT
v_call: TRBV4-2; d_call: TRBD1; clone_size: NA; j_call: TRBJ2-6; cdr3_aa: CGSSQPGQVILSGANVLTF; cdr3_nt: TGTGGCAGCAGCCAACCAGGACAGGTCATTCTCTCTGGGGCCAACGTCCTGACTTTC
v_call: TRBV2; d_call: TRBD1; clone_size: NA; j_call: TRBJ1-1; cdr3_aa: CATQGQGNTEAFF; cdr3_nt: TGTGCCACCCAGGGACAGGGGAACACTGAAGCTTTCTTT